The next 14 T cell receptor beta chains were all read from a single sample in a study of blood T cell repertoires in COVID-19. Some clones are missing from TCRdb's copy, which holds only in-frame ones; the method was immunoSEQ multiplex PCR. The repertoire consists of about 290,000 clones, with roughly nine tenths occurring once and the leading ten covering just under 0.95%. Sequencing input: peripheral blood. Source of these receptors: a woman in her forties who had recovered from COVID-19.

This clone appeared a single time. This rearrangement joins TRBV3-1 (or the pseudogene TRBV3-2) to TRBJ1-1, with D hard to call. Germline V CDR1 and CDR2: LGHDT, YNNKEL (reference sequence). The CDR3 contains 17 residues. Trimming left V 0 bases short and J 7 bases short, with 21 bases between. CDR3 nucleotides: TGTGCCAGCAGCCAAGATGCTGGAGACTCCGCCAAGAATGAAGCTTTCTTT. Amino acids: CASSQDAGDSAKNEAFF.

This clone appeared a single time. The V gene is TRBV6-1, the J gene TRBJ2-7, with 8 nucleotides matching TRBD1. V lost 2 bases, J lost 6 bases, and 6 bases stayed unmatched. This CDR3 spans 14 amino acids. Germline V gene sequence: CDR1 MNHNS, CDR2 SASEGT. CDR3 coding DNA: TGTGCCAGCAGTGAATGGACAGGGTCGATCGAGCAGTACTTC. Translation gives CASSEWTGSIEQYF.

DNA of the CDR3: TGTGCCAGCAGCTTCGGTCGGGGTGACCAGCCCCAGCATTTT. Translated: CASSFGRGDQPQHF. The V call is TRBV5-6, the J call TRBJ1-5; D not certain. The length of the CDR3 is 14 residues. Germline assignment: CDR1 SGHDT and CDR2 YYEEEE. The ends were cut back, 2 bases at V and 7 bases at J, with 13 bases in the middle. The whole variable domain, remainder taken from reference TRBV5-6 and TRBJ1-5, is DAGVTQSPTHLIKTRGQQVTLRCSPKSGHDTVSWYQQALGQGPQFIFQYYEEEERQRGNFPDRFSGHQFPNYSSELNVNALLLGDSALYLCASSFGRGDQPQHFGDGTRLSIL.

The chain couples TRBV5-5 to TRBJ1-1, with D hard to call. The CDR3 has 12 amino acids. The V gene lost 4 bases and the J gene lost 3 bases, with 7 bases spanning the gap. Germline CDR1 SGHKS, CDR2 YYEKEE (reference sequence). DNA of the CDR3: TGTGCCAGCAGCGGAGGCTACACTGAAGCTTTCTTT. Its translation: CASSGGYTEAFF.

The chain carries TRBV2 and TRBJ2-3; 11 nucleotides match TRBD2. The trim removed 4 bases at V and 6 bases at J, leaving 9 bases unmatched. The CDR3 is 16 residues long. Germline V gene data show CDR1 as SNHLY and CDR2 as FYNNEI. The CDR3 DNA is TGTGCCAGCAGTGCAGGACTAGCGGGCCCTGAGGATACGCAGTATTTT. It specifies CASSAGLAGPEDTQYF. Looking up the rest from reference TRBV2 and TRBJ2-3 gives the full variable domain: EPEVTQTPSHQVTQMGQEVILRCVPISNHLYFYWYRQILGQKVEFLVSFYNNEISEKSEIFDDQFSVERPDGSNFTLKIRSTKLEDSAMYFCASSAGLAGPEDTQYFGPGTRLTVL.

The chain links TRBV3-1 (or the pseudogene TRBV3-2) to TRBJ1-2; TRBD1 might be the D (5 bases). CDR3 length: 13 amino acids. Trimming left V 2 bases short and J 8 bases short, with 12 bases between. The germline gives CDR1 LGHDT, CDR2 YNNKEL (reference sequence). The CDR3 sequence is CASSQKGRGGYTF. CDR3 DNA sequence: TGTGCCAGCAGCCAAAAGGGGCGAGGAGGCTACACCTTC.

The chain recombines TRBV25-1 with TRBJ2-2; TRBD2 agrees at 7 bases. The V gene's germline CDR1 is MGHDK and CDR2 SYGVNS. The CDR3 runs 14 residues. V trimming: 3 bases; J trimming: 8 bases; junction bases outside the gene matches: 6. The CDR3 sequence is CASSEREWIGELFF. The CDR3 nucleotides read TGTGCCAGCAGTGAGCGGGAGTGGATTGGGGAGCTGTTTTTT. Filled out from reference TRBV25-1 and TRBJ2-2, the complete variable domain reads EADIYQTPRYLVIGTGKKITLECSQTMGHDKMYWYQQDPGMELHLIHYSYGVNSTEKGDLSSESTVSRIRTEHFPLTLESARPSHTSQYLCASSEREWIGELFFGEGSRLTVL.

The genes are TRBV19 and TRBJ1-1, with a possible D match to TRBD1 (5 bases). This CDR3 region has 12 residues. The V end was cut by 6 bases, the J end by 1 base, with 6 bases between. Germline V gives CDR1 LNHDA, CDR2 SQIVND (reference sequence). In DNA form, the CDR3 reads TGTGCCAGTAGGGGGGGGAACACTGAAGCTTTCTTT. This sequence encodes CASRGGNTEAFF.

The chain recombines TRBV24-1 with TRBJ2-1; the match to TRBD2 covers 13 bases. J gave up 9 bases and V 3 bases, and 7 bases lay outside the gene matches. The V gene's germline CDR1 is KGHDR and CDR2 SFDVKD. The CDR3 contains 16 residues. The CDR3 DNA sequence: TGTGCCACCAGTGATCCGGGACTAGCGGGACTCGGTGAGCAGTTCTTC. Translating gives CATSDPGLAGLGEQFF.

The V call is TRBV6-6, the J call TRBJ2-1; 8 positions agree with TRBD2. With 1 base clipped from V and 2 bases from J, the junction kept 4 bases outside the gene matches. CDR3 length: 16 residues. Germline loops: CDR1 MNHNY, CDR2 SVGAGI (reference sequence). DNA of the CDR3: TGTGCCAGCAGTTACTACCAACTAGCGGCCTACAATGAGCAGTTCTTC. Translating gives CASSYYQLAAYNEQFF.

This sequence joins TRBV30 and TRBJ2-7, with D tentatively TRBD1 (6 bases). Trimming pared 8 bases from V and 2 bases from J, leaving 13 bases between. The CDR3 consists of 12 residues. Germline-derived CDR1 and CDR2 are GTSNPN and SVGIG (reference sequence). The CDR3: CAGYREPYEQYF. CDR3 DNA: TGTGCCGGGTACAGGGAACCCTACGAGCAGTACTTC.

V is TRBV19 and J is TRBJ1-5; 8 nucleotides line up with TRBD1. CDR3 size: 15 residues. With 5 bases clipped from V and 8 bases from J, the junction kept 11 bases outside the gene matches. From germline, CDR1 is LNHDA and CDR2 SQIVND (reference sequence). The CDR3 loop is CASSWTGNHKEPQHF. The CDR3 coding sequence is TGTGCCAGTAGTTGGACAGGGAATCATAAAGAGCCCCAGCATTTT. The full variable domain, in which reference TRBV19 and TRBJ1-5 provide the parts outside the CDR3, is DGGITQSPKYLFRKEGQNVTLSCEQNLNHDAMYWYRQDPGQGLRLIYYSQIVNDFQKGDIAEGYSVSREKKESFPLTVTSAQKNPTAFYLCASSWTGNHKEPQHFGDGTRLSIL.

J is TRBJ2-2 and V is TRBV11-2; D not certain. Germline CDR1 SGHAT, CDR2 FQNNGV. The CDR3 is 13 amino acids. Trimming stripped 2 bases from V and 6 bases from J, with 7 bases between. CDR3 bases: TGTGCCAGCAGCTTATTTCTTGCCGGGGAGCTGTTTTTT. This translates into CASSLFLAGELFF.

The rearrangement links TRBV19 to TRBJ2-1; 8 bases are a match to TRBD2. J was trimmed by 5 bases and V by 7 bases; bases with no gene match: 7. Germline-derived CDR1 and CDR2 are LNHDA and SQIVND (reference sequence). The CDR3 runs to 14 residues. This CDR3 is CASTQTSANNEQFF. CDR3 sequence (DNA): TGTGCCAGTACTCAGACTAGCGCGAACAATGAGCAGTTCTTC.